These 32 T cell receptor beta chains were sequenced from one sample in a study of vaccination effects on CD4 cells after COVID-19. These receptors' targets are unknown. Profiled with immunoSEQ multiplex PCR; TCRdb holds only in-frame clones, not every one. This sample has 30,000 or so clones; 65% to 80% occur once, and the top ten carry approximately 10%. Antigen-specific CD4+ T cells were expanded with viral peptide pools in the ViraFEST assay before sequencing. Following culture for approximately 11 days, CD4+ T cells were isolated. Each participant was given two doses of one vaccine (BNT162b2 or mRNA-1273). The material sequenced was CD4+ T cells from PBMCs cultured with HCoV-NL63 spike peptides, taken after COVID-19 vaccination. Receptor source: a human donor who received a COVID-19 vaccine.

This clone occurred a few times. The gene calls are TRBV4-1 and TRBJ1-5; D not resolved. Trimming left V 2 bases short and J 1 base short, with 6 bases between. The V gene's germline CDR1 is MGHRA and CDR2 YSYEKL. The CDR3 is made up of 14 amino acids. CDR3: CASSQSQSNQPQHF. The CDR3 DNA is TGCGCCAGCAGCCAAAGTCAAAGCAATCAGCCCCAGCATTTT.

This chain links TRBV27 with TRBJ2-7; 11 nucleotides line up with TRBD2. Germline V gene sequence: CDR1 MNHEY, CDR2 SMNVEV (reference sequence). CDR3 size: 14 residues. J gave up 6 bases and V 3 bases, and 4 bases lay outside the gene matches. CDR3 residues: CASSFYLAGGEQYF. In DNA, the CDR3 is TGTGCCAGCAGTTTCTACCTAGCGGGAGGCGAGCAGTACTTC.

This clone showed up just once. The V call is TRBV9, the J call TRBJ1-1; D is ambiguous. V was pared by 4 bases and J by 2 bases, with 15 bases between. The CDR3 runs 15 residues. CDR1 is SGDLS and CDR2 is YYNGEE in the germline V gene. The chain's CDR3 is CASSLYTGSNTEAFF. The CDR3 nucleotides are TGTGCCAGCAGCCTATACACCGGGAGTAACACTGAAGCTTTCTTT.

The CDR3 region is CASKSGGPSVGELFF. In nucleotides, the CDR3 is TGTGCCAGTAAGTCGGGAGGGCCCTCGGTCGGGGAGCTGTTTTTT. V is TRBV19 and J is TRBJ2-2; the match to TRBD2 covers 8 bases. This CDR3 is built from 15 residues. The J segment lost 7 bases and the V segment lost 7 bases, leaving 11 bases of the junction unmatched. CDR1 and CDR2 (germline): LNHDA, SQIVND (reference sequence).

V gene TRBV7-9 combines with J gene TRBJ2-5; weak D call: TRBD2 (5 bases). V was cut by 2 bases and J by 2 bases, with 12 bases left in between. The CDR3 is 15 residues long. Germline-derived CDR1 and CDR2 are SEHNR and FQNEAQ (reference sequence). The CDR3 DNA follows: TGTGCCAGCAGCTTATGGCTAGCAGAGCAAGAGACCCAGTACTTC. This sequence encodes CASSLWLAEQETQYF.

The CDR3 here is CAWTPPGTGVTGELFF. DNA of the CDR3: TGTGCCTGGACTCCCCCCGGGACAGGGGTCACCGGGGAGCTGTTTTTT. The gene calls are TRBV30 and TRBJ2-2; 10 nucleotides match TRBD1. The CDR3 runs 16 residues. The germline CDR1 and CDR2 sequences are GTSNPN and SVGIG (reference sequence). The ends lost 4 bases at V and 4 bases at J; junction bases unmatched: 9.

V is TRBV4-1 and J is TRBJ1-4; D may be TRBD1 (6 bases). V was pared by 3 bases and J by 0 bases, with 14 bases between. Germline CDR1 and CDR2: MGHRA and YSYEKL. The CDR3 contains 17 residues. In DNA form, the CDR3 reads TGCGCCAGCAGCCAGGATTCTGAGGGGGCAACTAATGAAAAACTGTTTTTT. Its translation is CASSQDSEGATNEKLFF.

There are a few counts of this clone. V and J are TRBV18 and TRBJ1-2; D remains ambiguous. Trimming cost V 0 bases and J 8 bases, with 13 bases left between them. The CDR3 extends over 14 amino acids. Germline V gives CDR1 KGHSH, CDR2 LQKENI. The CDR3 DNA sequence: TGTGCCAGCTCACCACCCGCCAGCCAATACGGCTACACCTTC. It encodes CASSPPASQYGYTF.

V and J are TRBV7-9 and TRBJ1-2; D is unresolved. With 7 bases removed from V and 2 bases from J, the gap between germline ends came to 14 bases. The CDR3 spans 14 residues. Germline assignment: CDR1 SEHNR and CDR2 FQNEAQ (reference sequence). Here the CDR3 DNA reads TGTGCCAGCACCCCTCTGACACTGAACTATGGCTACACCTTC. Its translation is CASTPLTLNYGYTF.

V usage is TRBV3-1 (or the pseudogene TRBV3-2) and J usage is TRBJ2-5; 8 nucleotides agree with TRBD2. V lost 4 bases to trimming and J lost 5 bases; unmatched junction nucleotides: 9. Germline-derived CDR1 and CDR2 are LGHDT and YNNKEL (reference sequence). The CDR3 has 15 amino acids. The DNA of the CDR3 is TGTGCCAGCAGCCGCGCGGCGGGGGGTGTGGAGACCCAGTACTTC. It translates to CASSRAAGGVETQYF.

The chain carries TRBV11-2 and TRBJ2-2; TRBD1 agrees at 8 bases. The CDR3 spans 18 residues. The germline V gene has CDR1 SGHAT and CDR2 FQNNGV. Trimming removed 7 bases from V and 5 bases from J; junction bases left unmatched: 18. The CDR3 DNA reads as TGTGCCAGCACTTTAAAGCGCCGACAGGGGACTTGGACCGGGGAGCTGTTTTTT. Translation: CASTLKRRQGTWTGELFF.

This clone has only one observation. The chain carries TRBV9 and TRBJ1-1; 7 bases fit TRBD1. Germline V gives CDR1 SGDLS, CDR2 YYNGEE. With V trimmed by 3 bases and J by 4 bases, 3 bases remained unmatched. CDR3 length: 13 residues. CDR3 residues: CASSEGQSTEAFF. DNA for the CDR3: TGTGCCAGCAGCGAGGGACAGAGCACTGAAGCTTTCTTT.

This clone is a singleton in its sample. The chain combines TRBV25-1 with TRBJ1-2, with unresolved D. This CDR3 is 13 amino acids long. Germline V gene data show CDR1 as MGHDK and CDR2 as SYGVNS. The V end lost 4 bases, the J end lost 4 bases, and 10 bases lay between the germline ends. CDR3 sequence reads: CASSASLPYGYTF. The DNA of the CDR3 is TGTGCCAGCAGTGCGAGTTTACCCTATGGCTACACCTTC.

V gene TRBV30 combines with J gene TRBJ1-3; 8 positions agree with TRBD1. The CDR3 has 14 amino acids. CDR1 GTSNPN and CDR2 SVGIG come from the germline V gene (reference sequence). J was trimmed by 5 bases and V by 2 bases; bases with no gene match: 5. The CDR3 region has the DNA TGTGCCTGGAGTATCGGACAGGGTCGAAACACCATATATTTT. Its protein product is CAWSIGQGRNTIYF.

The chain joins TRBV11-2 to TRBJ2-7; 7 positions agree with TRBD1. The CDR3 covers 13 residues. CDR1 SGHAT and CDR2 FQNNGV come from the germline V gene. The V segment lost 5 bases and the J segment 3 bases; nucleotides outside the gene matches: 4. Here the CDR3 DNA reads TGTGCCAGCAGCCCGTGGGACAGCTACGAGCAGTACTTC. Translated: CASSPWDSYEQYF.

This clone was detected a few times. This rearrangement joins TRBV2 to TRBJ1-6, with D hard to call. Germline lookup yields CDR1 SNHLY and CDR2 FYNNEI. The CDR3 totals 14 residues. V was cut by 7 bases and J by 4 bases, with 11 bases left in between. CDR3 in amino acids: CASIADIYNSPLHF. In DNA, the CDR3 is TGTGCCAGCATAGCAGACATTTATAATTCACCCCTCCACTTT.

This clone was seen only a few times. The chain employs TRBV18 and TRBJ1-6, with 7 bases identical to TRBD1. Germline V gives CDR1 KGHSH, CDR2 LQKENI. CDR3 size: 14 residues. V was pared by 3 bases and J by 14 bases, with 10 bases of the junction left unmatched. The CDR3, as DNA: TGTGCCAGCTCACCCAGGGACAGCGAGGTCACCCTCCACTTT. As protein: CASSPRDSEVTLHF.

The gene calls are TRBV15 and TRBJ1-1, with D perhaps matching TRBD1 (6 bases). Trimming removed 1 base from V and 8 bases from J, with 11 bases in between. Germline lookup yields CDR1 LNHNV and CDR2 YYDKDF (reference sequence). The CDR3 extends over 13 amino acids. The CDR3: CATSRVQGMEAFF. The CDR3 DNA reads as TGTGCCACCAGCAGAGTGCAGGGGATGGAAGCTTTCTTT.

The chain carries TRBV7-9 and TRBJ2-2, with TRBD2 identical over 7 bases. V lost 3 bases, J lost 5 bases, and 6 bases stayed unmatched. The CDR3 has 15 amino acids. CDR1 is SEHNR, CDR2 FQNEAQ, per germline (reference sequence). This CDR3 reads CASSFPSGPTGELFF. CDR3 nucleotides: TGTGCCAGCAGCTTTCCTAGCGGCCCGACCGGGGAGCTGTTTTTT. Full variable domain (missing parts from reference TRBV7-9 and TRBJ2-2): DTGVSQNPRHKITKRGQNVTFRCDPISEHNRLYWYRQTLGQGPEFLTYFQNEAQLEKSRLLSDRFSAERPKGSFSTLEIQRTEQGDSAMYLCASSFPSGPTGELFFGEGSRLTVL.

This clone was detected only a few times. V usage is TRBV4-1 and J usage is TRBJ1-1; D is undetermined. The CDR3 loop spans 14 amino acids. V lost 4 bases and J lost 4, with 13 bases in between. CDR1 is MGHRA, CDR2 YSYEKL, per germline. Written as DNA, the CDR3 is TGCGCCAGCAGCCTAGGTCTTGGGTCCACTGAAGCTTTCTTT. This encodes CASSLGLGSTEAFF.

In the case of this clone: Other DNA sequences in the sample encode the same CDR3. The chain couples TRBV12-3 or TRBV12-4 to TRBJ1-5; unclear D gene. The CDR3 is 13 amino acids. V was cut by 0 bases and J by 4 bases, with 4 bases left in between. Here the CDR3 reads CASSLAENQPQHF. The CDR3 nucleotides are TGTGCCAGCAGTTTAGCAGAGAATCAGCCCCAGCATTTT.

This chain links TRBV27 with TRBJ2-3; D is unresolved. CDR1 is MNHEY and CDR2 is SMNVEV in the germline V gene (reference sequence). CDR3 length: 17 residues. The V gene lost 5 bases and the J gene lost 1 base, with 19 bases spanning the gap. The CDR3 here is CASSPLFGREGTDTQYF. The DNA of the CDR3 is TGTGCCAGCAGTCCCCTATTTGGGCGCGAAGGCACAGATACGCAGTATTTT.

The CDR3 loop reads CASSKDSSSYNEQFF. The CDR3 DNA is TGCGCCAGCAGTAAAGACTCAAGCTCCTACAATGAGCAGTTCTTC. The genes are TRBV10-1 and TRBJ2-1, with D uncertain. V was trimmed by 5 bases and J by 0 bases, leaving 11 bases between them. In germline, CDR1 is WNHNN, CDR2 SYGVQD (reference sequence). The CDR3 is made up of 15 amino acids.

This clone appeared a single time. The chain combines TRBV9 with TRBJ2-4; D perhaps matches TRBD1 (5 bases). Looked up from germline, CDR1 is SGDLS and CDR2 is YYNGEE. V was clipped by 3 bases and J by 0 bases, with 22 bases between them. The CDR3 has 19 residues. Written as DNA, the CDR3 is TGTGCCAGCAGCGCCCAGCCAAGCGACAGAAGGTCAGCCAAAAACATTCAGTACTTC. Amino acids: CASSAQPSDRRSAKNIQYF.

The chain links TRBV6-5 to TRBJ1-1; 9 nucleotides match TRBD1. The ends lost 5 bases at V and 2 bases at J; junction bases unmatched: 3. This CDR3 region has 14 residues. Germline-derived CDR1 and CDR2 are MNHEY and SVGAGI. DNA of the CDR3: TGTGCCAGCAGTAGGACAGGGGAAAACACTGAAGCTTTCTTT. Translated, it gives CASSRTGENTEAFF.

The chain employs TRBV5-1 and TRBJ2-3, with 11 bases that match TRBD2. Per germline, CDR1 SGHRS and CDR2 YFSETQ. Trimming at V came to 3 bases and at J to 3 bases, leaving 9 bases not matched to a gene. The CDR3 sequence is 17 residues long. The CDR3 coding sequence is TGCGCCAGCAGCTGGACCGTAGCGGGGGGGGGAACAGATACGCAGTATTTT. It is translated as CASSWTVAGGGTDTQYF.

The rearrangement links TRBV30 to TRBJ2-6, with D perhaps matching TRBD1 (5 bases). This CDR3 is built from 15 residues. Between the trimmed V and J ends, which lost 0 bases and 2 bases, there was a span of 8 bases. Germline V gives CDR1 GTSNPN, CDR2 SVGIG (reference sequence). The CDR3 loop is CAWSVGVPGANVLTF. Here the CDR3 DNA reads TGTGCCTGGAGTGTAGGGGTCCCTGGGGCCAACGTCCTGACTTTC.

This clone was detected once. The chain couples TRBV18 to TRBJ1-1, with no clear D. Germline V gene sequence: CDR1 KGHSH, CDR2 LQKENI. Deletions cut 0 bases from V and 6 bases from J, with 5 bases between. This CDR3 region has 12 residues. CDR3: CASSPPGSEAFF. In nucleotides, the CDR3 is TGTGCCAGCTCACCACCGGGGTCTGAAGCTTTCTTT.

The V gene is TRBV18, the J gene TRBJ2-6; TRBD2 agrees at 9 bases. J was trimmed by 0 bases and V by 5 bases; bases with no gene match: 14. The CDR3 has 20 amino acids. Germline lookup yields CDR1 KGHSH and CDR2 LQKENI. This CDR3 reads CASSFETSGGVSSGANVLTF. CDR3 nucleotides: TGTGCCAGCTCATTCGAGACTAGCGGAGGCGTAAGCTCTGGGGCCAACGTCCTGACTTTC. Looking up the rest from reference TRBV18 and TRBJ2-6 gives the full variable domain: NAGVMQNPRHLVRRRGQEARLRCSPMKGHSHVYWYRQLPEEGLKFMVYLQKENIIDESGMPKERFSAEFPKEGPSILRIQQVVRGDSAAYFCASSFETSGGVSSGANVLTFGAGSRLTVL.

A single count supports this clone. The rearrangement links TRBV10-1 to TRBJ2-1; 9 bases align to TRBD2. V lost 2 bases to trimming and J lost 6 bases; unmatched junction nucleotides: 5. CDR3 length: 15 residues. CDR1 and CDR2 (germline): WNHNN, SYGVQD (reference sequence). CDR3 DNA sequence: TGCGCCAGCAGTGAGCATGGCGGGGGGGCCAATGAGCAGTTCTTC. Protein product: CASSEHGGGANEQFF.

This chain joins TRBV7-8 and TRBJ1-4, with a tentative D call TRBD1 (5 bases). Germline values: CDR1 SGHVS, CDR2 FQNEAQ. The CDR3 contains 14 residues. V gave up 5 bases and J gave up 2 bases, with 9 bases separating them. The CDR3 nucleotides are TGTGCCAGCAGCCCCAGACAGACTAATGAAAAACTGTTTTTT. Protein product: CASSPRQTNEKLFF.

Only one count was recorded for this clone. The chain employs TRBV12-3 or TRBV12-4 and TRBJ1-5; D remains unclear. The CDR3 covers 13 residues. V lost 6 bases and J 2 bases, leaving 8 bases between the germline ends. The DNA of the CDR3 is TGTGCCAGCAGGGGGAGCGGCAATCAGCCCCAGCATTTT. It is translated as CASRGSGNQPQHF.